This TCR beta chain was sequenced in a study of cytomegalovirus exposure and HLA in healthy donors. The study's findings and limits: When the data were analyzed later, several of the most significant clusters appeared to be linked to common viral pathogens. Associated with cytomegalovirus, according to the listing, were some 150 TCR beta chains. Analysis was carried out at a later point, and it linked a missense DCLRE1C variant to TCR beta V- and J-gene trimming. Across HLA loci, a later analysis found differing TCR association rates, with DRB1 most and HLA-C fewest.

60 Vbeta and 13 Jbeta primers were used in PCR. Clones were read by immunoSEQ multiplex PCR, and TCRdb kept only the in-frame ones, dropping some. The data hold nearly 95,000 clones, with approximately 79% observed a single time. There are 14 residues in the CDR3. V gave up 1 base and J gave up 12 bases; unmatched junction bases: 10. Germline values: CDR1 GTSNPN, CDR2 SVGIG (reference sequence). Turning to this clone: What it binds is unknown.

The origin of this receptor is a woman in her forties in good health and CMV-seronegative. The chain combines TRBV30 with TRBJ2-7, with 12 bases fitting TRBD1. Sample: PBMCs. The CDR3 DNA sequence: TGTGCCTGGAGTGGGGGACAGGGGGCGAACTCTCGGTACTTC. As protein: CAWSGGQGANSRYF.